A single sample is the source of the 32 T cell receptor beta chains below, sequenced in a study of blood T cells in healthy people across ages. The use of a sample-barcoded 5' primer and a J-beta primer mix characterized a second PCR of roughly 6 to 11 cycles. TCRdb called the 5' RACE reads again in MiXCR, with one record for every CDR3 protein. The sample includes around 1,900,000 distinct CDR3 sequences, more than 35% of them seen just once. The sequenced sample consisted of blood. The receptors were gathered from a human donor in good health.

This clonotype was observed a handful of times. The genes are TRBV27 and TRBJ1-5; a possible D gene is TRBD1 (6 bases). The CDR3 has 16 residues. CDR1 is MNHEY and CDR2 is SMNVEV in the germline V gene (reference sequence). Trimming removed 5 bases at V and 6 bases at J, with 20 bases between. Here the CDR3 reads CASSPIPQGKSQPQHF. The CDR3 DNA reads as TGTGCCAGCAGTCCAATCCCCCAGGGGAAGAGTCAGCCCCAGCATTTT.

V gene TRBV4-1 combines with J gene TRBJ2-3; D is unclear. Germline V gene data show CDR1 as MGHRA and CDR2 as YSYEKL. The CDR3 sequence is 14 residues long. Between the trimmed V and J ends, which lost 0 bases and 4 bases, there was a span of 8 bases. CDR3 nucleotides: TGCGCCAGCAGCCAAGAGGGCCACTCAGATACGCAGTATTTT. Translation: CASSQEGHSDTQYF.

CDR3 region: CASSVSSLYGYTF. CDR3 nucleotides: TGTGCCAGCAGTGTTAGCAGCCTCTATGGCTACACCTTC. V usage is TRBV2 and J usage is TRBJ1-2; unclear D gene. Germline lookup yields CDR1 SNHLY and CDR2 FYNNEI. Trimming took 4 bases from V and 4 from J, leaving 10 bases between them. This CDR3 comprises 13 residues.

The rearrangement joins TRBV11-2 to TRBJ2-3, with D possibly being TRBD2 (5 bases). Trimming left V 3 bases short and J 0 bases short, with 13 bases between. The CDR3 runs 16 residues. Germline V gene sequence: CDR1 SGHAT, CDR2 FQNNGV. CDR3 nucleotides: TGTGCCAGCAGCTTGATTGAGCGGAGTAGCACAGATACGCAGTATTTT. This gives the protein CASSLIERSSTDTQYF. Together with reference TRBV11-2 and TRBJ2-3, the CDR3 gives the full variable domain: EAGVAQSPRYKIIEKRQSVAFWCNPISGHATLYWYQQILGQGPKLLIQFQNNGVVDDSQLPKDRFSAERLKGVDSTLKIQPAKLEDSAVYLCASSLIERSSTDTQYFGPGTRLTVL.

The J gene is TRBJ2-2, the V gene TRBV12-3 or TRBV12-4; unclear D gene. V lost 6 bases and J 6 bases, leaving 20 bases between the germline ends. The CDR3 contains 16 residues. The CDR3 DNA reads TGTGCCAGCAGGTTATCGCATAACATTATTTCCGGGGAGCTGTTTTTT. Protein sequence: CASRLSHNIISGELFF.

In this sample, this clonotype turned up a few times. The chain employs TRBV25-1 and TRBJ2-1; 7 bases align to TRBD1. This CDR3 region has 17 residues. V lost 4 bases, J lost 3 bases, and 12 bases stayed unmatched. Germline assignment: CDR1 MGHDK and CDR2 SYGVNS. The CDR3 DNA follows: TGTGCCAGCAGTGGGGGCCCCGGGACAGAACACTACAATGAGCAGTTCTTC. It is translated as CASSGGPGTEHYNEQFF.

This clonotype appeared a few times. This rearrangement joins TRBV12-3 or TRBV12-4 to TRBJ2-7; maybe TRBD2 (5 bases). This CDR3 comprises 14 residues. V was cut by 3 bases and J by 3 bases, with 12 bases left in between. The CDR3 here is CASSFFYGVYEQYF. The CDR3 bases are TGTGCCAGCAGTTTTTTTTACGGGGTCTACGAGCAGTACTTC.

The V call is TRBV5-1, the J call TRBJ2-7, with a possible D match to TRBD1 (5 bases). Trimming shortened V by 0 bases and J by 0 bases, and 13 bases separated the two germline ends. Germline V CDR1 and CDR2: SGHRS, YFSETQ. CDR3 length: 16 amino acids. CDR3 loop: CASSLGVQASSYEQYF. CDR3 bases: TGCGCCAGCAGCTTGGGGGTACAGGCTAGCTCCTACGAGCAGTACTTC.

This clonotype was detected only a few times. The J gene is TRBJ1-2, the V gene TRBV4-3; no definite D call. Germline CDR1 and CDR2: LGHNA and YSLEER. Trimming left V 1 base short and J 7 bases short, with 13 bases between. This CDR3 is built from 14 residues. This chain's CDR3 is CASSQGTFTGGYTF. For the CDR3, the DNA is TGCGCCAGCAGCCAAGGAACGTTTACGGGTGGCTACACCTTC.

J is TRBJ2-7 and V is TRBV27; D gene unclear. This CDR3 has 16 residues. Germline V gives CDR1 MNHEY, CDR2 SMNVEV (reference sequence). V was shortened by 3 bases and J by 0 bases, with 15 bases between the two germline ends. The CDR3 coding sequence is TGTGCCAGCAGTTTTTATCCGCGGTCGAGCTCCTACGAGCAGTACTTC. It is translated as CASSFYPRSSSYEQYF.

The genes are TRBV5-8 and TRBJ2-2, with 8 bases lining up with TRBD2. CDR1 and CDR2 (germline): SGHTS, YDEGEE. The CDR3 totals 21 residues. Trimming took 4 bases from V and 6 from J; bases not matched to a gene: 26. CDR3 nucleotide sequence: TGTGCCAGCAGCCCGGAGGGCGGGGGGCTTACAACGACGAATGAGGCCGGGGAGCTGTTTTTT. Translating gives CASSPEGGGLTTTNEAGELFF.

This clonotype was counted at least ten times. CDR3 protein: CASSSPGAGYNEQFF. CDR3 nucleotides: TGTGCCAGCAGTTCCCCGGGGGCCGGCTACAATGAGCAGTTCTTC. The chain combines TRBV6-5 with TRBJ2-1; either TRBD1 or TRBD2 may fit D (6 bases each). The CDR3 totals 15 residues. The germline gives CDR1 MNHEY, CDR2 SVGAGI. V was trimmed by 4 bases and J by 3 bases, leaving 13 bases between them.

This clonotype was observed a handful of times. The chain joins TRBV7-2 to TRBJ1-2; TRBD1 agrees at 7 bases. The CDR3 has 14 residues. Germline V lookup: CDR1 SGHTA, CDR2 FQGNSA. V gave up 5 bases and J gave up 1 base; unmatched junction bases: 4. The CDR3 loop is CASSPQGSNYGYTF. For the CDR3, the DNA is TGTGCCAGCAGCCCACAGGGGAGTAACTATGGCTACACCTTC.

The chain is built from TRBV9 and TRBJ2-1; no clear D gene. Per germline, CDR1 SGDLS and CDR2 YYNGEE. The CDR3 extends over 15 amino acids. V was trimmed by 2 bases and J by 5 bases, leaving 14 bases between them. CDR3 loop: CASSVFSGRNNEQFF. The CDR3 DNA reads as TGTGCCAGCAGCGTCTTCTCCGGCAGAAACAATGAGCAGTTCTTC.

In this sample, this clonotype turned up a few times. CDR3 nucleotide sequence: TGTGCCACCCAAGCTGGACTAGCGGGGTTAGAGCAGTACTTC. This translates into CATQAGLAGLEQYF. This sequence joins TRBV3-1 and TRBJ2-7, with 12 bases fitting TRBD2. This CDR3 is 14 amino acids long. The V gene's germline CDR1 is LGHDT and CDR2 YNNKEL (reference sequence). Trimming removed 10 bases from V and 7 bases from J; junction bases left unmatched: 11.

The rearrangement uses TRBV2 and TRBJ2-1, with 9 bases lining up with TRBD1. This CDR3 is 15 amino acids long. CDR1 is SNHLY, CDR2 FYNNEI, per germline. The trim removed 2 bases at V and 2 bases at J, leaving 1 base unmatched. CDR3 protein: CASSEYRGPYNEQFF. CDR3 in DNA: TGTGCCAGCAGTGAATACAGGGGGCCCTACAATGAGCAGTTCTTC.

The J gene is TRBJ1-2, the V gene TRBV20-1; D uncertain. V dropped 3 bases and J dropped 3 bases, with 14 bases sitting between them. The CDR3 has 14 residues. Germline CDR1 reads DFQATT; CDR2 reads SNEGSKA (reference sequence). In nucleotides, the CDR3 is TGCAGTGCTAGGGCCCTGCCAGCTGACTATGGCTACACCTTC. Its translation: CSARALPADYGYTF.

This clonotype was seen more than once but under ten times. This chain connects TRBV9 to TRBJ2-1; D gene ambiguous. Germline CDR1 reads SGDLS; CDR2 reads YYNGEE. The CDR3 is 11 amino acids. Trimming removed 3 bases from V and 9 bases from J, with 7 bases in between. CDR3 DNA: TGTGCCAGCAGCGGCCCCCGTGAGCAGTTCTTC. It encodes CASSGPREQFF.

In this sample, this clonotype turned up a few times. The CDR3 sequence: CASRLRDHSYNEQFF. In DNA form, the CDR3 reads TGTGCCAGCCGCCTCCGGGACCACTCCTACAATGAGCAGTTCTTC. The V call is TRBV12-3 or TRBV12-4, the J call TRBJ2-1; the D call may be TRBD1 or TRBD2 (5 bases each). The length of the CDR3 is 15 residues. Trimming cost V 8 bases and J 0 bases, with 14 bases left between them.

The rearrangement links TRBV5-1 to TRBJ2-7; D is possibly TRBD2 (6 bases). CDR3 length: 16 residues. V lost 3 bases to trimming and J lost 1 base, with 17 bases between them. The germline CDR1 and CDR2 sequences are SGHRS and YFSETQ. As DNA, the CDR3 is TGCGCCAGCAGCTACGATAATAGGGACTTATCCTACGAGCAGTACTTC. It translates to CASSYDNRDLSYEQYF.

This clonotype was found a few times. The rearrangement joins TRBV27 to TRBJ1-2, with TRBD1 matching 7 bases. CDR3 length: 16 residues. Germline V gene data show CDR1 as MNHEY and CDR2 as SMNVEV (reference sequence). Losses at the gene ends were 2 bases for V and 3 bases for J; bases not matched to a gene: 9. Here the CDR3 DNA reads TGTGCCAGCAGTTTAAGCCCCTTTAGGGGGCACTATGGCTACACCTTC. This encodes CASSLSPFRGHYGYTF.

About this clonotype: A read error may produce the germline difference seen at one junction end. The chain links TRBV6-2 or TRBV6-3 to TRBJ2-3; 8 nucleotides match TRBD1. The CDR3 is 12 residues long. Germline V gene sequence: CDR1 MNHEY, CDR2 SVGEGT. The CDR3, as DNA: TGTGCCAGCACCACGGGGACAGGTACGCAGTATTTT. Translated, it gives CASTTGTGTQYF.

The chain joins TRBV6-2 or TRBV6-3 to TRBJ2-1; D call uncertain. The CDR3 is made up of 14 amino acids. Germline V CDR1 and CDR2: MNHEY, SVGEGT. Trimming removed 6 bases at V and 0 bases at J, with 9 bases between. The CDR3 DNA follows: TGTGCCAGCAGCACTATAGACTCCTACAATGAGCAGTTCTTC. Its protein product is CASSTIDSYNEQFF.

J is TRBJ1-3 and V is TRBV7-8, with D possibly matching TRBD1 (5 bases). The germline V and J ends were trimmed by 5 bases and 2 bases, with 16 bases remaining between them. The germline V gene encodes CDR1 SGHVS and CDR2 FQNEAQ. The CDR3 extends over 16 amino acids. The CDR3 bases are TGTGCCAGCAGCCCCGCTGGGGGGTGGCCTGGAAACACCATATATTTT. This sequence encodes CASSPAGGWPGNTIYF.

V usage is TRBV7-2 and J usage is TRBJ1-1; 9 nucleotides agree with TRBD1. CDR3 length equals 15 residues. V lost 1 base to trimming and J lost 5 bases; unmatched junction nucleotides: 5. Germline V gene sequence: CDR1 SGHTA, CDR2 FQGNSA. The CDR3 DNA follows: TGTGCCAGCAGCTTAGACGGGACAGGGCGGACTGAAGCTTTCTTT. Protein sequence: CASSLDGTGRTEAFF.

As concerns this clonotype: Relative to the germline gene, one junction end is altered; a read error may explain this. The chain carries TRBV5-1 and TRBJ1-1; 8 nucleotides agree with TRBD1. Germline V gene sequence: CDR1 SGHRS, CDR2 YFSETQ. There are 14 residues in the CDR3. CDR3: CASSPQGAGTEAFF. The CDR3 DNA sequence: TGTGCCAGTAGTCCTCAGGGGGCAGGGACTGAAGCTTTCTTT.

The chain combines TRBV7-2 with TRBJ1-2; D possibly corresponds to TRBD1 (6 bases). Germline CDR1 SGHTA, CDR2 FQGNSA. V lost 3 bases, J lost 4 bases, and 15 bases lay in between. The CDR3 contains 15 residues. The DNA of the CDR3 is TGTGCCAGCAGCTTCCTAATAGGAGGGGGCTATGGCTACACCTTC. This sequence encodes CASSFLIGGGYGYTF.

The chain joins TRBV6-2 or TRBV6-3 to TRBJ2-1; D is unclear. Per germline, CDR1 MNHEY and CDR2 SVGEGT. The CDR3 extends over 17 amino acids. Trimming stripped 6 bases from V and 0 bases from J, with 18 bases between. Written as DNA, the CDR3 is TGTGCCAGCAGGGATTTACTCACGGTAAGCTCCTACAATGAGCAGTTCTTC. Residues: CASRDLLTVSSYNEQFF.

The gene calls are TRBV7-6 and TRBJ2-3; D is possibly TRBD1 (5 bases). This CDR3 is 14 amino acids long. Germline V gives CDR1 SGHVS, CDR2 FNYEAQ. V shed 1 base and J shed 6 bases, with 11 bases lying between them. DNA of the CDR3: TGTGCCAGCAGCTTAGAGGATAAGGGGGATACGCAGTATTTT. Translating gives CASSLEDKGDTQYF.

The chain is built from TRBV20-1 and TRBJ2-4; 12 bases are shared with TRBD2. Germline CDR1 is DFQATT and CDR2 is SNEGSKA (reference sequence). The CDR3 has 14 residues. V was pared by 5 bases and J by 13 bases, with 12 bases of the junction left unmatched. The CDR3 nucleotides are TGCAGTGCTCCTAGCGGGGGGGTGAGGTTCAAGCAGTACTTC. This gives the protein CSAPSGGVRFKQYF.

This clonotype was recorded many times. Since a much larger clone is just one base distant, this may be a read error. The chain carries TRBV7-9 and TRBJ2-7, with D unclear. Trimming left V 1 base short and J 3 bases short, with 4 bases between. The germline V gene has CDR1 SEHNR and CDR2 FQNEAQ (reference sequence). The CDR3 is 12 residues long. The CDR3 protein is CASSLGYYEQYF. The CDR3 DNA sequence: TGTGCCAGCAGCTTAGGGTACTACGAGCAGTACTTC.

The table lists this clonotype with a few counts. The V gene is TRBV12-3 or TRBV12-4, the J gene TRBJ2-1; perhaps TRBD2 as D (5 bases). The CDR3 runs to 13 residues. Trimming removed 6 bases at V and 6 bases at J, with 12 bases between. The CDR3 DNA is TGTGCCAGCAGGTCCCCTCTAGCCAATGAGCAGTTCTTC. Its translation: CASRSPLANEQFF.